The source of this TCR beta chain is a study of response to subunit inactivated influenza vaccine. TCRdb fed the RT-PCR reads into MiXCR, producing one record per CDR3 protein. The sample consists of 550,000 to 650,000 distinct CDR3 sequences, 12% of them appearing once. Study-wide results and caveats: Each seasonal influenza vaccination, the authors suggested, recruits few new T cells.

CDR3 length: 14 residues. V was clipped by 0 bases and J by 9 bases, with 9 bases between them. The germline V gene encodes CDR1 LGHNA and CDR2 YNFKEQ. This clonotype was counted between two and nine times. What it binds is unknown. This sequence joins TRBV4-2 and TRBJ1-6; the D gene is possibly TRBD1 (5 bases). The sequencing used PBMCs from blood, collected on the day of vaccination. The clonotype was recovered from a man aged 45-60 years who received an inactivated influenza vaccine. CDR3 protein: CASSQDSGASPLHF. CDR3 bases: TGTGCCAGCAGCCAAGACAGTGGGGCTTCACCCCTCCACTTT.